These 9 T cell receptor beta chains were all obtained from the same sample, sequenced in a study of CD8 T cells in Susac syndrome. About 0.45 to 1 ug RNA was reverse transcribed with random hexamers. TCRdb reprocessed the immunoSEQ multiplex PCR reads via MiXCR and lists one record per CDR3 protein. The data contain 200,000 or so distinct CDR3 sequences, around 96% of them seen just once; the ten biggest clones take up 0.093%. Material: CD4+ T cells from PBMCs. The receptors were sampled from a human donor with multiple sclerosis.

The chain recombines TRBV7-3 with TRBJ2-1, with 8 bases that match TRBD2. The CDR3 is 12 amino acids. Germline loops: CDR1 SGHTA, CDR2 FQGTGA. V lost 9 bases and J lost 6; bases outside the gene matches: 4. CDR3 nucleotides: TGTGCCAGTAGAGGGACTAGCAATGAGCAGTTCTTC. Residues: CASRGTSNEQFF.

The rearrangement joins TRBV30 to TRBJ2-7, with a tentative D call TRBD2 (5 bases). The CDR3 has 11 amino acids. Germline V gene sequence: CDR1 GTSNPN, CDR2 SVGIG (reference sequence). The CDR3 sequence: CGSSRGREQYF. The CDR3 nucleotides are TGTGGCTCGAGCCGAGGGCGGGAGCAGTACTTC.

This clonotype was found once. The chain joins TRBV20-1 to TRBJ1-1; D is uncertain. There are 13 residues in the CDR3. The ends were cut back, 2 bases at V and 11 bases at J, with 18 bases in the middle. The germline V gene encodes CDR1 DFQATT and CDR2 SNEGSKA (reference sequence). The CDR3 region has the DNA TGCAGTGCTAGAAAGGACCCAATCGGCGGGGCTTTCTTT. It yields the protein CSARKDPIGGAFF.

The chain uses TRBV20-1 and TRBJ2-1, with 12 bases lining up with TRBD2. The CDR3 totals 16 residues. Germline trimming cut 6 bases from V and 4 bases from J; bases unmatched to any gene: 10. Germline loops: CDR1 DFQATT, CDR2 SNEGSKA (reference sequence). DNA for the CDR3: TGCAGTGCCAGGGGGACTAGCGGGTCCCTTTACAATGAGCAGTTCTTC. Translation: CSARGTSGSLYNEQFF.

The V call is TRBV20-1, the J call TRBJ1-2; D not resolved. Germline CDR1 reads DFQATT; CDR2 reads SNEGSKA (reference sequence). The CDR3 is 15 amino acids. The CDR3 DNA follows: TGCGCATCGACTCAGGTTTCTCCAGACAACTATGGCTACACCTTC. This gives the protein CASTQVSPDNYGYTF.

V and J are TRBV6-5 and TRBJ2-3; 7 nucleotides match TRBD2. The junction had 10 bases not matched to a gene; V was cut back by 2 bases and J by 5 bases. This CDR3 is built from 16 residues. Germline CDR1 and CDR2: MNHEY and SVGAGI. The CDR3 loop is CASSYGGGSMRDTQYF. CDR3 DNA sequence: TGTGCCAGCAGTTACGGTGGCGGGAGTATGAGAGATACGCAGTATTTT.

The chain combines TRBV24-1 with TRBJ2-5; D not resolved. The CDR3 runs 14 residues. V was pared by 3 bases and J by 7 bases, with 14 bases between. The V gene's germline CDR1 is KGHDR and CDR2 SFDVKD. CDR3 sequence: CATSDTDGPGTQYF. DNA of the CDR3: TGTGCCACCAGTGATACGGACGGACCCGGGACCCAGTACTTC.

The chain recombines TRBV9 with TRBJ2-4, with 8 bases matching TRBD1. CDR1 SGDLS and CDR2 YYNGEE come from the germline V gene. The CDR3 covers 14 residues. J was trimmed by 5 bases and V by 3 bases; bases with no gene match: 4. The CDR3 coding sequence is TGTGCCAGCAGCGCCGGACAGGGACAAAACATTCAGTACTTC. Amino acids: CASSAGQGQNIQYF. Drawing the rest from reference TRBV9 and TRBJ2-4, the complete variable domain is DSGVTQTPKHLITATGQRVTLRCSPRSGDLSVYWYQQSLDQGLQFLIQYYNGEERAKGNILERFSAQQFPDLHSELNLSSLELGDSALYFCASSAGQGQNIQYFGAGTRLSVL.

DNA of the CDR3: TGTGCCAGCAGCCTCGGGGAGATCTACAATGAGCAGTTCTTC. Its translation: CASSLGEIYNEQFF. The rearrangement joins TRBV3-1 to TRBJ2-1; maybe TRBD2 (5 bases). The CDR3 length is 14 residues. Trimming pared 4 bases from V and 3 bases from J, leaving 10 bases between. Germline CDR1 is LGHDT and CDR2 is YNNKEL (reference sequence).